This T cell receptor beta chain was identified in a study of Ad26.COV2.S vaccination and SARS-CoV-2 variants. Treatment noted: around 19 received Ad26.COV2.S at low or high dose, single or two shots; roughly five received placebo; per-sample allocation not given. Sampling was done on day 63 after the first vaccine or placebo injection. A Boston adult aged 18-55 years was the donor. Germline CDR1 SGHNT, CDR2 YENEEA. There are 14 residues in the CDR3. Trimming at V came to 3 bases and at J to 6 bases, leaving 1 base not matched to a gene. Measured with immunoSEQ multiplex PCR; TCRdb has only the in-frame clones, and not every one. The sample consists of about 400,000 clones, around 89% of them appearing once.

The specimen was peripheral blood, collected in a trial of Ad26.COV2.S vaccine versus placebo. The receptor was derived from a person aged 18-65 years who received the Ad26.COV2.S COVID-19 vaccine or a placebo. The chain uses TRBV11-3 and TRBJ2-1, with TRBD2 matching 11 bases. The CDR3 is CASSFGTSGNEQFF. As DNA, the CDR3 is TGTGCCAGCAGCTTCGGGACTAGCGGCAATGAGCAGTTCTTC. Filled out from reference TRBV11-3 and TRBJ2-1, the complete variable domain reads EAGVVQSPRYKIIEKKQPVAFWCNPISGHNTLYWYLQNLGQGPELLIRYENEEAVDDSQLPKDRFSAERLKGVDSTLKIQPAELGDSAVYLCASSFGTSGNEQFFGPGTRLTVL.